This is a list of T cell receptor beta chains from one sample in a study of neoadjuvant anti-PD-1 for oral cavity cancer. The assay was immunoSEQ multiplex PCR, and TCRdb's table has in-frame clones only and misses some. Here the sample spans about 24,000 clones, approximately 27% being singletons. Here the sequenced sample was tumor tissue, taken after nivolumab (anti-PD-1) treatment. These receptors were collected from a person aged 35 to 85 with oral cavity squamous cell carcinoma. Both conserved end residues are part of each CDR3. The D gene is left open where the match is weak. Expanded clones get a size class; other rows say once, few or many, or leave the size out.

V gene	D gene	J gene	clone size	CDR3 DNA	CDR3 protein
TRBV5-1	.	TRBJ2-7	.	TGCGCCAGCAGCTTGGAAGGGGGAGGGATCTACGAGCAGTACTTC	CASSLEGGGIYEQYF
TRBV29-1	.	TRBJ2-3	few	TGCAGCGCGTCGCGAGGCACAGATACGCAGTATTTT	CSASRGTDTQYF
TRBV6-6	.	TRBJ2-7	.	TGTGCCAGCAGTTACTCAGGGCGCGAGCAGTACTTC	CASSYSGREQYF
TRBV2	.	TRBJ1-2	few	TGTGCCAGCAGTGCGCTTAGGGCGAACTATGGCTACACCTTC	CASSALRANYGYTF
TRBV7-9	TRBD2	TRBJ2-7	medium-sized	TGTGCCAGCAGCTCGACTAGCGCTTACGAGCAGTACTTC	CASSSTSAYEQYF
TRBV4-2	.	TRBJ2-1	.	TGTGCCAGCAGCCAAGATTCGGGACCATTTTTCAGCTCCTACAATGAGCAGTTCTTC	CASSQDSGPFFSSYNEQFF
TRBV9	.	TRBJ2-1	.	TGTGCCAGCAGTGGGCCTGGCGGAGGGTACAATGAGCAGTTCTTC	CASSGPGGGYNEQFF
TRBV30	TRBD1	TRBJ1-1	few	TGTGCCTGGACCGACAGGGGAAGGTGGGGGCAAGCTTTCTTT	CAWTDRGRWGQAFF
TRBV10-2	TRBD2	TRBJ2-1	.	TGCGCCAGCGGACTAGCGGGAAGCGATGAGCAGTTCTTC	CASGLAGSDEQFF
TRBV30	TRBD2	TRBJ2-3	.	TGTGCCGGGTCGAGACTAGCGGGAGGCTTGGATACGCAGTATTTT	CAGSRLAGGLDTQYF
TRBV28	TRBD1	TRBJ2-2	few	TGTGCCAGCAGTTTTAACAGGGGCTCATCCACCGGGGAGCTGTTTTTT	CASSFNRGSSTGELFF
TRBV5-4	.	TRBJ2-1	.	TGTGCCAGCAGCTGGCCCCGGGGTTCGGACAATGAGCAGTTCTTC	CASSWPRGSDNEQFF
TRBV5-1	TRBD1	TRBJ1-1	once	TGCGCCAGCTCGACAGGGCCAACTAACACTGAAGCTTTCTTT	CASSTGPTNTEAFF
TRBV9	.	TRBJ2-3	.	TGTGCCAGCAGCGTAACAGGGGAGGGGACAGATACGCAGTATTTT	CASSVTGEGTDTQYF
TRBV12-5	TRBD1	TRBJ2-7	.	TGTGCTAGTGGTTTGTGGGACAGGGTCTACGAGCAGTACTTC	CASGLWDRVYEQYF
TRBV14	.	TRBJ2-1	.	TGTGCCAGCAGCCAAGATGAGATATGGAGGTCTGAGCAGTTCTTC	CASSQDEIWRSEQFF
TRBV6-6	.	TRBJ1-2	few	TGTGCCAGCAGTCCCGGGGCCTTAAACTATGGCTACACCTTC	CASSPGALNYGYTF
TRBV11-2	.	TRBJ1-2	few	TGTGCCAGCAGCTTAGTCTCCGGCCTTACCTTC	CASSLVSGLTF
TRBV2	.	TRBJ2-7	medium-sized	TGTGCCAGCAGTGTCGGCTCCTACGAGCAGTACTTC	CASSVGSYEQYF
TRBV5-6	.	TRBJ1-2	few	TGTGCCAGCAGCCGCAACCTGAACTATGGCTACACCTTC	CASSRNLNYGYTF
TRBV6-1	.	TRBJ2-7	.	TGTGCCAGCGGTCCCAGCTCCTACGAGCAGTACTTC	CASGPSSYEQYF